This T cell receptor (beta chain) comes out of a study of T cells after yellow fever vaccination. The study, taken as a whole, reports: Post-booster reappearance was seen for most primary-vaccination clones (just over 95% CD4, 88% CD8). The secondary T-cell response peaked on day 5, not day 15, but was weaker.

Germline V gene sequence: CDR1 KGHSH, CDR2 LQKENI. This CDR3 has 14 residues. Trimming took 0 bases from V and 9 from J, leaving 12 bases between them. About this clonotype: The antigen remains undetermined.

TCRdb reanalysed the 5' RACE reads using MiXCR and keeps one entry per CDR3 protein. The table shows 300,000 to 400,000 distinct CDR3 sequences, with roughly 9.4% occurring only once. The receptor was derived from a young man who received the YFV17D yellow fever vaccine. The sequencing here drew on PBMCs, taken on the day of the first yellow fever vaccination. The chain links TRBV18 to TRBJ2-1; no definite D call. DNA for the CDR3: TGTGCCAGCTCACCACCGCTAGGGTCGATTGAGCAGTTCTTC. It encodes CASSPPLGSIEQFF. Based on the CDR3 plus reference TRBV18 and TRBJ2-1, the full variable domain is NAGVMQNPRHLVRRRGQEARLRCSPMKGHSHVYWYRQLPEEGLKFMVYLQKENIIDESGMPKERFSAEFPKEGPSILRIQQVVRGDSAAYFCASSPPLGSIEQFFGPGTRLTVL.